This T cell receptor beta chain was recovered during a study of vaccination effects on CD4 cells after COVID-19. Study outcomes and limitations: Late in the post-vaccination period, infection-induced and vaccine-induced clones underwent marked clonal contraction.

The germline gives CDR1 LNHDA, CDR2 SQIVND (reference sequence). The CDR3 has 14 amino acids. Trimming removed 10 bases from V and 4 bases from J; junction bases left unmatched: 8. Details on this clone: Its cognate antigen is unknown.

Assay: immunoSEQ multiplex PCR; the TCRdb copy retains only in-frame clones and omits some. Here the sample spans 45,000 to 50,000 clones, approximately 80% being singletons. The culture ran for 9 to 11 days, and then CD4+ T cells were isolated. This individual contracted SARS-CoV-2 between March and December 2020, as verified by PCR. It was on days 3 and 7 that half the medium was replaced with IL-2 medium. The sequence derives from a human donor who had a prior SARS-CoV-2 infection. This material consisted of CD4+ T cells from PBMCs cultured without peptide, taken before COVID-19 vaccination. This chain uses TRBV19 with TRBJ1-5, with 9 bases identical to TRBD1. The CDR3 nucleotides are TGTGCCATCGGACAGGGGAAAGGGAATCAGCCCCAGCATTTT. This gives the protein CAIGQGKGNQPQHF.